The source of this TCR beta chain is a study of T-cell memory formation after mild COVID-19 (dated by TCRdb to the early 2020s). For the study in its entirety: Most TCR sequence clusters were specific to one of the two donors. Longitudinal TCRalpha and TCRbeta repertoire sequencing tracked T-cell clones expanding and contracting after mild COVID-19 in a couple of donors. The cohort was made up of two young adult volunteers, one female and one male, who were previously healthy.

The sequencer listed for this sample is Illumina NovaSeq 6000. cDNA libraries for TCRalpha and TCRbeta were prepared by 5'RACE using constant-segment primers, with sample barcodes and unique molecular identifiers added. Trizol reagent was used to extract RNA from every sample. Libraries were amplified in two PCR steps, with a second sample barcode and Illumina TruSeq adapters added in the second step. Libraries were sequenced on an Illumina NovaSeq with 2 x 150 bp paired-end reads. The authors' pipeline ran thus. Demultiplexing of reads and collapsing into UMI-guided consensus sequences were performed with migec v1.2.7. Using mixcr v2.1.11, UMI consensuses were aligned to TRA and TRB V and J templates and then assembled into clonotypes. Clonotypes were classified as expanded or contracted when called significant by both edgeR and NoisET, with noise models trained on biological replicates. For edgeR calls, the thresholds were a false discovery rate-adjusted p below 0.01 and a log2 fold-change of 1. As an exploratory analysis of dynamics, PCA with hierarchical clustering was applied to max-normalized trajectories of the 1000 most abundant clonotypes. Separately sequenced CD4+ and CD8+ repertoires were used to assign a CD4 or CD8 phenotype to each responding clone. TCRdb reran the public reads through fastp at Q25 and MiXCR, keeping productive beta chains. Entries are consolidated by CDR3 protein sequence, retaining the most common genes and DNA. TCRdb assigned the V and J calls; the authors' analysis was not used. This sample has about 110,000 distinct CDR3 sequences in its table, and 15% to 20% of those were observed once. The ten largest clones represent 5% to 6.5% of the sample.

This clonotype was seen many times. Its binding antigen is unknown. No base qualities exist here, and no much larger clone lies one base off it. The CDR3, cysteine through phenylalanine, is 16 amino acids long. The sequence is cut down to CDR3 DNA, 48 bases in frame from base 1. The germline V and J ends show losses of 3 bases and 5 bases respectively, and no gene match explains 10 bases of the junction. CDR1 and CDR2 are read off the germline V gene as SGHTA and FQGNSA. The study at large found these results: Contracting CD4+ clones were located mainly in the CM and EM memory subsets, whereas CD8+ clones were found to be enriched in EMRA. From day 15 to 85, contracting clones showed balanced CD4/CD8 phenotypes, whereas a second wave of clones that expanded from day 15 to 37 leaned towards CD4+. The study included only a couple of mild cases, and larger cohorts that include severe cases with pre-infection samples were judged to be necessary. SARS-CoV-2 specificity of the second-wave clones peaking on day 37 was not confirmed. Some responding clones were detected in pre-infection memory, which suggested that pre-existing cross-reactive memory T cells had joined the SARS-CoV-2 response.

Ficoll-Paque density gradient centrifugation was the method used to isolate PBMCs. The sequence was obtained from a man younger than 30 who had mild COVID-19 (a few samples of this study predate the infection). The sample titles of this study are shuffled in the database, so cell type and time point are left out; the donor was told from shared clones. The rearrangement joined TRBV7-2 to TRBJ2-5; TRBD2 matches 9 bases in the middle. What was sequenced was PBMCs or a T cell subset sorted from them (not recorded which). CDR3 region: CASSFGELAGVETQYF. The DNA is as follows: TGTGCCAGCAGCTTCGGAGAGTTAGCGGGGGTGGAGACCCAGTACTTC.